This TCR beta chain is from a study of beta chain features in type 1 diabetes. All of the sorted populations showed purity greater than 95%. Turning to this clone: The antigen is undetermined.

TCRB transcripts that were expressed got sequenced, as all of the isolated RNA had been reverse transcribed. This table comes from immunoSEQ multiplex PCR, and its TCRdb copy is limited to in-frame clones, with some not included. The data contain around 250,000 clones, 68% of them singletons. V was pared by 6 bases and J by 7 bases, with 15 bases between. Per the germline V gene, CDR1 is KGHSH and CDR2 is LQKENI. This CDR3 contains 13 residues. General study points: In every one of the four CD4+ subsets, TCRB CDR3s were moderately but significantly shorter in Type 1 diabetes patients. Overrepresentation of cells with high TCR expression could result from cDNA sequencing.

Sequencing was carried out using naive CD4+ T cells from blood. This rearrangement joins TRBV18 to TRBJ2-5; D is undetermined. The sequence derives from a man aged 25-40 years in good health. CDR3 coding DNA: TGTGCCAGCTCGCCCGACCAAGGCGGGACCCAGTACTTC. Its translation: CASSPDQGGTQYF.